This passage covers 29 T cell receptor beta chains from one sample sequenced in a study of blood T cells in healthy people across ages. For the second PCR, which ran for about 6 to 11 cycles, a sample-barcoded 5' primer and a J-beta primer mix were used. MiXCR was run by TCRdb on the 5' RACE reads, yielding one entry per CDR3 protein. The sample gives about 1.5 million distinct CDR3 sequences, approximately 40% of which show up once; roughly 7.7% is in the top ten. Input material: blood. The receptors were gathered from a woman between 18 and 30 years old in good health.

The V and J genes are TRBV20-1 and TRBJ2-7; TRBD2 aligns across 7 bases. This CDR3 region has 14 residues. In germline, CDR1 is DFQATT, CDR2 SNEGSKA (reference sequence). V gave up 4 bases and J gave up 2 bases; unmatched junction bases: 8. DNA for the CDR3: TGCAGTGCTACTAGCGGAGACTTCCCCTACGAGCAGTACTTC. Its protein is CSATSGDFPYEQYF.

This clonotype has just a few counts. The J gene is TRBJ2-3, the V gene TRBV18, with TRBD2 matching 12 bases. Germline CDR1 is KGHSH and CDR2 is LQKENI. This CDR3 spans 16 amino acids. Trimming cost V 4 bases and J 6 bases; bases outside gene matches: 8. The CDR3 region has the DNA TGTGCCAGCTCACGAGGACTAGCGGGACGGGACGATACGCAGTATTTT. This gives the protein CASSRGLAGRDDTQYF.

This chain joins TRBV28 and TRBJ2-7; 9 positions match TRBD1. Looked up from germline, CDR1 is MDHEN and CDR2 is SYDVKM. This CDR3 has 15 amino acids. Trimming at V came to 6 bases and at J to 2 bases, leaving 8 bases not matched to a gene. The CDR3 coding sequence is TGTGCCAGCAGGACCCGGGACAGGGACCCCTACGAGCAGTACTTC. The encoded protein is CASRTRDRDPYEQYF. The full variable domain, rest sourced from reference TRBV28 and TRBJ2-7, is DVKVTQSSRYLVKRTGEKVFLECVQDMDHENMFWYRQDPGLGLRLIYFSYDVKMKEKGDIPEGYSVSREKKERFSLILESASTNQTSMYLCASRTRDRDPYEQYFGPGTRLTVT.

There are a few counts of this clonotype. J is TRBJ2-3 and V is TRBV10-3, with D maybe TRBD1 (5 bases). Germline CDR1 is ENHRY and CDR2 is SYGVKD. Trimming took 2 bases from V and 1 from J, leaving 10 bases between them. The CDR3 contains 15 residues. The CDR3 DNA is TGTGCCATCAGTGAGAATCCCAGGGGCACAGATACGCAGTATTTT. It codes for CAISENPRGTDTQYF.

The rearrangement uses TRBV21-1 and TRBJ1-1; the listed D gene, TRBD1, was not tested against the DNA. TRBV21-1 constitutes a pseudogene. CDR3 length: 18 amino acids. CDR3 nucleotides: TGTGCCAGCAGCACTGAACGTTCTACAGGGCATGAGGGCACTGAAGCTTTCTTT. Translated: CASSTERSTGHEGTEAFF.

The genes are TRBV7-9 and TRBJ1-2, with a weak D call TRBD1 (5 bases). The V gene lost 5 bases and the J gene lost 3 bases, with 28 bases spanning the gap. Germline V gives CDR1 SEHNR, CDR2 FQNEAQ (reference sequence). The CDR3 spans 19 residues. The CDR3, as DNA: TGTGCCAGCAGCATACCAATCGACAGAGACCTACAAGGGGACTATGGCTACACCTTC. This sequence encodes CASSIPIDRDLQGDYGYTF.

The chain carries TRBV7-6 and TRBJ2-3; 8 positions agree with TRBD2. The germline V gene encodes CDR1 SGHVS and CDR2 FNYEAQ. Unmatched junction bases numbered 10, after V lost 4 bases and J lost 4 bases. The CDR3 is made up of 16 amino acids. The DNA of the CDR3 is TGTGCCAGCAGCTCCAACGACGGGAGGGTGGCAGATACGCAGTATTTT. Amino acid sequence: CASSSNDGRVADTQYF.

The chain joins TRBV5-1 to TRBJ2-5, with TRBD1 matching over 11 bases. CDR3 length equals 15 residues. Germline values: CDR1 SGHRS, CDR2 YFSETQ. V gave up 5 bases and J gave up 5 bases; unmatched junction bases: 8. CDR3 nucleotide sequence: TGCGCCAGCAGTTCAGGACAGGGGGCTTGGGAGACCCAGTACTTC. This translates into CASSSGQGAWETQYF.

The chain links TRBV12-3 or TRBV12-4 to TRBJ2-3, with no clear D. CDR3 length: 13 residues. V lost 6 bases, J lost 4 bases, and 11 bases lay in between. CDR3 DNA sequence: TGTGCCAGCAGCCGGCCCGGAGCAGATACGCAGTATTTT. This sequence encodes CASSRPGADTQYF.

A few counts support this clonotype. CDR3 protein: CASSSSWGGLNEQFF. CDR3 sequence (DNA): TGTGCCAGCAGTTCTTCTTGGGGGGGCCTTAATGAGCAGTTCTTC. V gene TRBV27 combines with J gene TRBJ2-1; TRBD2 is a possible D gene (7 bases). V was cut by 4 bases and J by 7 bases, with 17 bases left in between. The CDR3 length is 15 residues. Germline V CDR1 and CDR2: MNHEY, SMNVEV (reference sequence).

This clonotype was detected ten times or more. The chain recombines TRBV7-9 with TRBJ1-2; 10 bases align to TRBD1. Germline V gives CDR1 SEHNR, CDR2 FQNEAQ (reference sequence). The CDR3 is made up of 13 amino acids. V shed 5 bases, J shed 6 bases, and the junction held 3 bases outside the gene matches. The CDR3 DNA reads TGTGCCAGCAGCCAAGGACAGGGGGATGGCTACACCTTC. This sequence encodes CASSQGQGDGYTF.

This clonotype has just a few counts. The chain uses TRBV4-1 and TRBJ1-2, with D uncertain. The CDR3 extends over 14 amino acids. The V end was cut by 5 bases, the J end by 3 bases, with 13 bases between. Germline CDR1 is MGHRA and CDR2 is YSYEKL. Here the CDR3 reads CASSNDPGDYGYTF. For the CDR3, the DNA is TGCGCCAGCAGCAACGACCCCGGGGACTATGGCTACACCTTC.

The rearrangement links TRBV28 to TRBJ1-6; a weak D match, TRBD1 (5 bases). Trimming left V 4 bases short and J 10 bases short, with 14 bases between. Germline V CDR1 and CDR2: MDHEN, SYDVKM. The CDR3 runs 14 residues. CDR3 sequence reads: CASSYVQGSSPLHF. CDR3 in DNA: TGTGCCAGCAGTTATGTTCAGGGAAGCTCACCCCTCCACTTT.

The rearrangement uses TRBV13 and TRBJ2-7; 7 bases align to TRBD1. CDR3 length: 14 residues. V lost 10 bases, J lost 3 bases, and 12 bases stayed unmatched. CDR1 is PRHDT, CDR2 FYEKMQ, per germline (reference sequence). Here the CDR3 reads CATTRTGKDYEQYF. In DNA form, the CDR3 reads TGTGCCACCACTCGGACAGGAAAGGACTACGAGCAGTACTTC.

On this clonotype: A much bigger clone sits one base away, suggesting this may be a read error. The CDR3 nucleotides read TGTGCCTGCAGCCAAGTTGCCGGGACAGTTGCCTACGAGCAGTACTTC. Its translation: CACSQVAGTVAYEQYF. This sequence joins TRBV4-2 and TRBJ2-7; 7 positions match TRBD1. Germline V CDR1 and CDR2: LGHNA, YNFKEQ. The CDR3 runs 16 residues.

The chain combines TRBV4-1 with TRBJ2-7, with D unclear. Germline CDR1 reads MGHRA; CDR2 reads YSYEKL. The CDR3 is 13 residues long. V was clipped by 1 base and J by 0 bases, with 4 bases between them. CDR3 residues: CASSQAFSYEQYF. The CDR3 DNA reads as TGCGCCAGCAGCCAAGCTTTCTCCTACGAGCAGTACTTC.

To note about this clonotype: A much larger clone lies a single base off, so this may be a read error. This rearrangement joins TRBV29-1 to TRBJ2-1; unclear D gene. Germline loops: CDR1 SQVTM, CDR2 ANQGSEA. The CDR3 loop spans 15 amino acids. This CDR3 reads CSVEDPLGWGDERFF. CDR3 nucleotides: TGCAGCGTTGAAGATCCCTTAGGTTGGGGTGATGAGCGGTTCTTC.

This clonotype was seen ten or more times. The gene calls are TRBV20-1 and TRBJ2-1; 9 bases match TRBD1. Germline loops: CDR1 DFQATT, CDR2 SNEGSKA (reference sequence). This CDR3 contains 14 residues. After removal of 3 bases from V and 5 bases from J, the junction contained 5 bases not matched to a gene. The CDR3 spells CSASFGTGNNEQFF. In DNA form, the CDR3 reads TGCAGTGCTAGTTTCGGGACAGGGAACAATGAGCAGTTCTTC.

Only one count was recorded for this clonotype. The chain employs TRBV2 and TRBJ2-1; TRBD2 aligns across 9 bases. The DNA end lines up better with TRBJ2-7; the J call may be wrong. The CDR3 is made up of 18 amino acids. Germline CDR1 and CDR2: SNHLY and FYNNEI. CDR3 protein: CASSEGSSGRNPYNEQYF. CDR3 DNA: TGTGCCAGCAGTGAGGGGTCAAGCGGGAGGAACCCCTACAATGAGCAGTACTTC.

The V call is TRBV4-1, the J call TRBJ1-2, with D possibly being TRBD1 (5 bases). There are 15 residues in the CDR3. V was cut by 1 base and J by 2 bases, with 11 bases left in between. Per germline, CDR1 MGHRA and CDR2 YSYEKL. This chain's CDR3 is CASSQVYGANYGYTF. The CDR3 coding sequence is TGCGCCAGCAGCCAAGTGTACGGGGCGAACTATGGCTACACCTTC.

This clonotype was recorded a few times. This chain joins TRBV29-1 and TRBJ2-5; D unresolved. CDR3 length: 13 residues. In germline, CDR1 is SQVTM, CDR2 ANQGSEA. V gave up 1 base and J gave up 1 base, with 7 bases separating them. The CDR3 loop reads CSVEVGLQETQYF. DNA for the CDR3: TGCAGCGTTGAAGTTGGCCTCCAAGAGACCCAGTACTTC.

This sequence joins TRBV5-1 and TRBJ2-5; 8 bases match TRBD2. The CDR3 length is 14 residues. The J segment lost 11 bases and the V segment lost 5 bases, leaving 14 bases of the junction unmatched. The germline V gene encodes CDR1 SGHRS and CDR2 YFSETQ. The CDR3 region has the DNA TGCGCCAGCAGTTCACTAGCGGCCGACAATGAGCAGTACTTC. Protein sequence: CASSSLAADNEQYF.

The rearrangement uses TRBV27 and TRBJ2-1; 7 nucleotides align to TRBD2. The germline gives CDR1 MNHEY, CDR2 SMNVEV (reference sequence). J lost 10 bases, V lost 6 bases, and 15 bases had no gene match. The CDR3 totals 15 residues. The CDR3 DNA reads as TGTGCCAGCAGAGCCGGGACTATGCCATATGCAGAGCAGTTCTTC. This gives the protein CASRAGTMPYAEQFF.

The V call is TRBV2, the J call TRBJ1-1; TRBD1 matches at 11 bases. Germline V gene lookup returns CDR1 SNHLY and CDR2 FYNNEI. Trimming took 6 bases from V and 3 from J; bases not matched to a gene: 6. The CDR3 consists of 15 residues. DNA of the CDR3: TGTGCCAGCAGGGACGGGACAGGGGGAGACACTGAAGCTTTCTTT. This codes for CASRDGTGGDTEAFF.

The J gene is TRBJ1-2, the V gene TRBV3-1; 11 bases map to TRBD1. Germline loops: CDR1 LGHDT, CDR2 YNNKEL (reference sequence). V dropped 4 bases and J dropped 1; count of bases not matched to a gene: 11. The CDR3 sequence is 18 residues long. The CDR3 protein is CASSLERDRGLGNYGYTF. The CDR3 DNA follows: TGTGCCAGCAGCCTTGAAAGGGACAGGGGGTTGGGTAACTATGGCTACACCTTC.

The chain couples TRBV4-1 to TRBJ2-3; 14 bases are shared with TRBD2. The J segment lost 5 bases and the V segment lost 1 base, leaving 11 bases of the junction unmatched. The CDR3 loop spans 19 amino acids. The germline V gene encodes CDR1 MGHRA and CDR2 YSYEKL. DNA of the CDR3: TGCGCCAGCAGCCAAGTGACGGGACTAGCGGGAGTCATCGGAGATACGCAGTATTTT. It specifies CASSQVTGLAGVIGDTQYF.

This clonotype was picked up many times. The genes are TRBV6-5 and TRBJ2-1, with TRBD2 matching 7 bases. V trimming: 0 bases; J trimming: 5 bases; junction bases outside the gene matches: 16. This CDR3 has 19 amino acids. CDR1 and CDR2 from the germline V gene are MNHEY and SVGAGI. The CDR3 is CASSYSRGGWTRHNNEQFF. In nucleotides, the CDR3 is TGTGCCAGCAGTTACTCCCGGGGCGGGTGGACTAGGCATAACAATGAGCAGTTCTTC.

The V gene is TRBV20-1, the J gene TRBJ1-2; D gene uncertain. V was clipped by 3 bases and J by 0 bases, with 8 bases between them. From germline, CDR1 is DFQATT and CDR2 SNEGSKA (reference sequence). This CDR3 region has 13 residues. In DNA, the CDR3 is TGCAGTGCTAGCAGCACGACTAACTATGGCTACACCTTC. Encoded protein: CSASSTTNYGYTF.

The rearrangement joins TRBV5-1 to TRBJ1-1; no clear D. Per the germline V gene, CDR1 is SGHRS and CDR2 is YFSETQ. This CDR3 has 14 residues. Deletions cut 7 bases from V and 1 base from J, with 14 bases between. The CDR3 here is CASSRALGNTEAFF. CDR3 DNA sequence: TGCGCCAGCTCCCGCGCCTTGGGGAACACTGAAGCTTTCTTT. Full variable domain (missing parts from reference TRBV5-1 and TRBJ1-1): KAGVTQTPRYLIKTRGQQVTLSCSPISGHRSVSWYQQTPGQGLQFLFEYFSETQRNKGNFPGRFSGRQFSNSRSEMNVSTLELGDSALYLCASSRALGNTEAFFGQGTRLTVV.